Here is one T cell receptor beta chain with its context. The CDR3 is made up of 16 amino acids. Trimming took 4 bases from V and 6 from J; bases not matched to a gene: 6. Germline CDR1 and CDR2: SGHNT and YYREEE (reference sequence). MiXCR, applied by TCRdb to the 5' RACE reads, yields one record per CDR3 protein. The sample contains roughly 60,000 distinct CDR3 sequences, about 8% of which appear only once. This record belongs to a study of spatial heterogeneity in lung cancer. The time point was: sample taken at primary tumor resection. Tumor, nontumor lung or frozen PBMC supplied whole RNA, sequenced without sorting.

V gene TRBV5-4 combines with J gene TRBJ2-3; 15 bases are a match to TRBD2. The clonotype comes from a female donor with early-stage non-small cell lung cancer. The sample in question was PBMCs, obtained at surgery. This CDR3 reads CASSIRTSGRADTQYF. Written as DNA, the CDR3 is TGTGCCAGCAGCATCCGGACTAGCGGGAGGGCCGATACGCAGTATTTT.